The present T cell receptor (beta chain) was sequenced within a study of shared clonotypes between healthy human individuals. Naive CD4+ cells were CD45RA-selected; the remaining cells were memory. The assay used deep level. Assay: immunoSEQ multiplex PCR; the TCRdb copy retains only in-frame clones and omits some. The table lists 190,000 or so clones, about 66% of them singletons. This CDR3 spans 15 amino acids. V dropped 4 bases and J dropped 1; count of bases not matched to a gene: 6. Germline loops: CDR1 SGHDT, CDR2 YYEEEE. On this clone: Its antigen is still unknown.

Study results and caveats: Sampling covered nothing but blood. Tissue TCR repertoires likely differ from those found in blood. What rarefaction showed was incomplete sorted-subset sequencing despite large depth.

Sequenced input: memory CD4+ T cells sorted from blood. The subset denotes: CD45RA-negative fraction. The V call is TRBV5-6, the J call TRBJ2-5; 8 bases match TRBD2. The sequence was collected from a man aged 25-45 years in good health. The chain's CDR3 is CASSRAGVGQETQYF. CDR3 DNA sequence: TGTGCCAGCAGCCGAGCGGGAGTCGGCCAAGAGACCCAGTACTTC.